These T cell receptor beta chains were read from a single sample in a study of shared clonotypes between healthy human individuals. The repertoire was sequenced with immunoSEQ multiplex PCR; TCRdb's copy has only in-frame clones and lacks some. The sample carries about 1 million clones, roughly 80% recorded once. Sequenced material: memory CD4+ T cells sorted from blood. These receptors were obtained from a man between 18 and 35 years old in good health. The CDR3 runs from the conserved cysteine through the conserved F or W. D genes are given only for firm matches. The size entry is marked missing in some rows and otherwise reads once, few, many or a size class.

size	D	V	J	DNA	CDR3
many	TRBD2	TRBV7-2	TRBJ2-3	TGTGCCAGCAGCGCCCTAGCGGGGGGGCCCGATACGCAGTATTTT	CASSALAGGPDTQYF
-	TRBD1	TRBV2	TRBJ1-1	TGTGCCAGCAGTGAAAGACAGGGTACGAACACTGAAGCTTTCTTT	CASSERQGTNTEAFF
-	-	TRBV7-9	TRBJ2-7	TGTGCCAGCAGCTTAACCGCATCCGTCGAGCAGTACTTC	CASSLTASVEQYF
once	TRBD1	TRBV5-8	TRBJ1-5	TGTGCCAGCAGCTGGGGACAGGGTAGCAATCAGCCCCAGCATTTT	CASSWGQGSNQPQHF
-	-	TRBV4-1	TRBJ1-5	TGCGCCAGCAGCCGAGAAGGCAATCAGCCCCAGCATTTT	CASSREGNQPQHF
-	-	TRBV28	TRBJ2-5	TGTGCCAGCAGCCCCATAGTTCGACAGAAAGAGACCCAGTACTTC	CASSPIVRQKETQYF
-	-	TRBV10-3	TRBJ2-2	TGTGCCATCAGTGTGGGGGTGTGGACCGGGGAGCTGTTTTTT	CAISVGVWTGELFF
-	-	TRBV30	TRBJ1-6	TGTGCCTGGAGTGAACGGGGGATCGGGTCACCCCTCCACTTT	CAWSERGIGSPLHF
-	-	TRBV29-1	TRBJ2-5	TGCAGCGGGGCCCTCTGGGGGCCTCAAGAGACCCAGTACTTC	CSGALWGPQETQYF
-	TRBD2	TRBV6-1	TRBJ2-7	TGTGCCAGCAGTGAAAGGACCCTAGCGGGGGACTCCTACGAGCAGTACTTC	CASSERTLAGDSYEQYF
-	TRBD1	TRBV12-5	TRBJ2-2	TGTGCTAGTGGTAGACAGGGGTGGACCGGGGAGCTGTTTTTT	CASGRQGWTGELFF
-	-	TRBV7-2	TRBJ2-2	TGTGCCAGCAGCTTAGACAGAGCAAACACCGGGGAGCTGTTTTTT	CASSLDRANTGELFF
many	-	TRBV18	TRBJ2-7	TGTGCCAGCTCACCACCACAAGTTCCCTACGAGCAGTACTTC	CASSPPQVPYEQYF
-	-	TRBV7-9	TRBJ2-7	TGTGCCAGCAGCCGTTCCGGGAGTTACGAGCAGTACTTC	CASSRSGSYEQYF
-	-	TRBV5-1	TRBJ2-5	TGCGCCAGCAGCGTGGAACCCCAACAAGAGACCCAGTACTTC	CASSVEPQQETQYF
-	TRBD1	TRBV6-5	TRBJ2-7	TGTGCCAGCAGTTACTCAGGACAGGGGTCCTACGAGCAGTACTTC	CASSYSGQGSYEQYF
once	TRBD1	TRBV30	TRBJ1-2	TGTGCCTGGAGTGTACGTGGGACAGGGCGGTATGGCTACACCTTC	CAWSVRGTGRYGYTF
-	-	TRBV14	TRBJ2-3	TGTGCCAGCAGCCTTGGGACTTCCGCCGATACGCAGTATTTT	CASSLGTSADTQYF
-	-	TRBV4-1	TRBJ1-6	TGCGCCAGCAGCCAATTTGGGAGCTTACAGGCAGGGAATTCACCCCTCCACTTT	CASSQFGSLQAGNSPLHF
-	-	TRBV18	TRBJ2-7	TGTGCCAGCTCACCCGGGACAACCCGATCCTACGAGCAGTACTTC	CASSPGTTRSYEQYF
-	TRBD1	TRBV5-6	TRBJ2-3	TGTGCCAGCAGCTTGGGCAGGGGGCAAGATACGCAGTATTTT	CASSLGRGQDTQYF
-	-	TRBV5-1	TRBJ1-5	TGCGCCAGCAGTCCGGCGGGGTCCCACAATCAGCCCCAGCATTTT	CASSPAGSHNQPQHF
-	-	TRBV5-1	TRBJ2-5	TGCGCCAGCAGCCGAGGAGGAACAGGAAAACAAGAGACCCAGTACTTC	CASSRGGTGKQETQYF
-	-	TRBV2	TRBJ2-7	TGTGCCAGCAGTGACCGGAGGGACCTCGAGCAGTACTTC	CASSDRRDLEQYF
-	-	TRBV6-1	TRBJ2-2	TGTGCCAGCAGTGAAGCCAGGGGTGGCGGGGAGCTGTTTTTT	CASSEARGGGELFF
-	-	TRBV10-3	TRBJ2-1	TGTGCCATCACCGAAGGGGGGTACTACAATGAGCAGTTCTTC	CAITEGGYYNEQFF
-	-	TRBV6-1	TRBJ2-7	TGTGCCAGCAGTGAACGGGGCTCCTACGAGCAGTACTTC	CASSERGSYEQYF
-	-	TRBV6-5	TRBJ1-1	TGTGCCAGCAGCCTCACAGGAGGTACTGAAGCTTTCTTT	CASSLTGGTEAFF
-	-	TRBV5-4	TRBJ2-7	TGTGCCAGCAGTTTGGCCGGACCGAGCTCCTACGAGCAGTACTTC	CASSLAGPSSYEQYF
-	-	TRBV10-3	TRBJ1-3	TGTGCCATCAGTGGGACCGTGAACTCTGGAAACACCATATATTTT	CAISGTVNSGNTIYF
-	-	TRBV5-1	TRBJ2-3	TGCGCCAGCAGCTTGTTGGGAACCCCAGATACGCAGTATTTT	CASSLLGTPDTQYF
-	-	TRBV6-6	TRBJ1-2	TGTGCCAGCAGTAGGACAGCCGAGAGCTACACCTTC	CASSRTAESYTF
-	TRBD1	TRBV7-2	TRBJ2-7	TGTGCCAGCAGCCCCCGACCGACAGGGGCCAGATTCTACGAGCAGTACTTC	CASSPRPTGARFYEQYF
-	-	TRBV15	TRBJ2-5	TGTGCCACCAGCAGGGAGGGGTTACAAGAGACCCAGTACTTC	CATSREGLQETQYF
-	-	TRBV5-1	TRBJ2-2	TGCGCCAGCAGTCAGTCTCCGAACACCGGGGAGCTGTTTTTT	CASSQSPNTGELFF
-	TRBD1	TRBV11-3	TRBJ2-5	TGTGCCAGCAGCTTAGGGGGACAGGGGCCCCAAGAGACCCAGTACTTC	CASSLGGQGPQETQYF
many	-	TRBV18	TRBJ2-7	TGTGCCAGCTCAACGGGACGCCAGTCTTACGAGCAGTACTTC	CASSTGRQSYEQYF
once	-	TRBV5-4	TRBJ1-1	TGTGCCAGCAGTTCCCCGTCAACCCTGAACACTGAAGCTTTCTTT	CASSSPSTLNTEAFF
-	-	TRBV11-2	TRBJ2-1	TGTGCCAGCAGCTTAGATAGGCTAGCAAATGAGCAGTTCTTC	CASSLDRLANEQFF
-	-	TRBV27	TRBJ2-7	TGTGCCAGCAGTTTTGGTCCCCGAGGCAACGAGCAGTACTTC	CASSFGPRGNEQYF
-	-	TRBV11-3	TRBJ2-5	TGTGCCAGCAGCCCCGGTATCGGTCAAGAGACCCAGTACTTC	CASSPGIGQETQYF
-	-	TRBV6-6	TRBJ2-7	TGTGCCAGCAGTCAGTCTAGCATCGAGCAGTACTTC	CASSQSSIEQYF
-	TRBD1	TRBV14	TRBJ2-7	TGTGCCAGCAGCCAATTCCGGGACAGGGCCCTTTCAGTCGAGCAGTACTTC	CASSQFRDRALSVEQYF
few	TRBD2	TRBV7-2	TRBJ2-1	TGTGCCAGCAGCCCCCGGACTAGCGAAACCAATGAGCAGTTCTTC	CASSPRTSETNEQFF
-	-	TRBV18	TRBJ1-3	TGTGCCAGCTCACCGTCGAGAGGCTACTCTGGAAACACCATATATTTT	CASSPSRGYSGNTIYF
-	TRBD1	TRBV30	TRBJ1-5	TGTGCCTGGTCAGGGGGCGCGGGCAATCAGCCCCAGCATTTT	CAWSGGAGNQPQHF
once	TRBD2	TRBV4-1	TRBJ2-3	TGCGCCAGCAGCCAATATGGGACTAGCGGGGGGGCTACAGATACGCAGTATTTT	CASSQYGTSGGATDTQYF
-	TRBD1	TRBV7-8	TRBJ1-2	TGTGCCAGCAGCTTAATAGGTCAGGGGGCGGTTGGCTACACCTTC	CASSLIGQGAVGYTF
-	-	TRBV19	TRBJ1-4	TGTGCCAGTACCGGGGCGGAAGAAAAACTGTTTTTT	CASTGAEEKLFF
once	TRBD1	TRBV4-1	TRBJ1-2	TGCGCCAGCAGCCAAGAAGAGAACAGGGGGTATGGCTACACCTTC	CASSQEENRGYGYTF
-	-	TRBV18	TRBJ1-2	TGTGCCAGCTCACCACAGTCAGCCAACTATGGCTACACCTTC	CASSPQSANYGYTF
-	TRBD2	TRBV2	TRBJ2-1	TGTGCCAGCAGTGAACTAGCGGGGGTTGTAGGCAATGAGCAGTTCTTC	CASSELAGVVGNEQFF